This passage covers 30 T cell receptor beta chains from one sample sequenced in a study of blood T cell repertoires in COVID-19. Clones were read by immunoSEQ multiplex PCR, and TCRdb kept only the in-frame ones, dropping some. This table has some 250,000 clones, 75% to 90% appearing once. Input material: peripheral blood. These receptors were obtained from an older woman with active or convalescent COVID-19.

This clone was counted between two and nine times. The gene calls are TRBV3-1 (or the pseudogene TRBV3-2) and TRBJ1-1; 9 nucleotides agree with TRBD1. CDR1 is LGHDT and CDR2 is YNNKEL in the germline V gene (reference sequence). Trimming cost V 4 bases and J 1 base; bases outside gene matches: 4. The CDR3 sequence is 15 residues long. CDR3 nucleotide sequence: TGTGCCAGCAGCCTGGGGACAGGGACGAACACTGAAGCTTTCTTT. It is translated as CASSLGTGTNTEAFF.

This clone was picked up a small number of times. Its ends do not fully match the called genes, so a read error is possible. The chain recombines TRBV27 with TRBJ2-1, with 7 bases identical to TRBD1. Per germline, CDR1 MNHEY and CDR2 SMNVEV (reference sequence). The length of the CDR3 is 15 residues. CDR3 region: CASGLPPQGMNEQFF. In nucleotides, the CDR3 is TGTGCCAGCGGTTTACCTCCACAGGGGATGAATGAGCAGTTCTTC.

The chain links TRBV4-3 to TRBJ2-7; 10 bases line up with TRBD1. The CDR3 has 14 amino acids. V trimming: 4 bases; J trimming: 4 bases; junction bases outside the gene matches: 4. In germline, CDR1 is LGHNA, CDR2 YSLEER. The CDR3 bases are TGCGCCAGCAGCCCGGGGACAGGGGCTTACGAGCAGTACTTC. As protein: CASSPGTGAYEQYF.

V usage is TRBV19 and J usage is TRBJ1-1; D perhaps matches TRBD1 (5 bases). Germline V gene data show CDR1 as LNHDA and CDR2 as SQIVND (reference sequence). Deletions cut 5 bases from V and 2 bases from J, with 15 bases between. The CDR3 has 15 residues. CDR3 DNA sequence: TGTGCCAGTAGTGCCGGATCGACAGCCAACACTGAAGCTTTCTTT. As protein: CASSAGSTANTEAFF.

This sequence joins TRBV11-2 and TRBJ2-7; 10 nucleotides match TRBD2. The CDR3 spans 16 residues. From germline, CDR1 is SGHAT and CDR2 FQNNGV. V shed 3 bases and J 0 bases; nucleotides not matched to a gene: 5. This chain's CDR3 is CASSLLAGANSYEQYF. In DNA form, the CDR3 reads TGTGCCAGCAGCTTGCTAGCGGGGGCGAACTCCTACGAGCAGTACTTC.

In nucleotides, the CDR3 is TGTGCCAGCAGCTTCCGACAGACCAACTATGGCTACACCTTC. Translation: CASSFRQTNYGYTF. V is TRBV7-8 and J is TRBJ1-2; D may be TRBD1 (5 bases). Trimming removed 3 bases from V and 2 bases from J, with 10 bases in between. The CDR3 spans 14 residues. Germline loops: CDR1 SGHVS, CDR2 FQNEAQ.

The chain links TRBV19 to TRBJ1-1; unclear D gene. In germline, CDR1 is LNHDA, CDR2 SQIVND (reference sequence). The ends were cut back, 1 base at V and 1 base at J, with 10 bases in the middle. The CDR3 totals 15 residues. CDR3 loop: CASSIGPPGNTEAFF. The CDR3 nucleotides read TGTGCCAGTAGTATAGGCCCCCCGGGGAACACTGAAGCTTTCTTT.

Concerning this clone itself: One junction end disagrees with the germline gene, perhaps due to a read error. This chain uses TRBV2 with TRBJ1-3, with TRBD1 matching 8 bases. The CDR3 is made up of 12 amino acids. The germline V gene has CDR1 SNHLY and CDR2 FYNNEI. CDR3 sequence (DNA): TGTGCCAGCAGCAAAACCAGACAGGGGTGGTGTTTT. Its translation: CASSKTRQGWCF.

The V and J genes are TRBV19 and TRBJ1-1, with D unresolved. Germline CDR1 and CDR2: LNHDA and SQIVND (reference sequence). This CDR3 spans 14 amino acids. V was clipped by 3 bases and J by 1 base, with 9 bases between them. The CDR3 region has the DNA TGTGCCAGTAGTATTTGGCCGGGGAACACTGAAGCTTTCTTT. Protein product: CASSIWPGNTEAFF.

V usage is TRBV27 and J usage is TRBJ1-5; perhaps TRBD1 as D (5 bases). The CDR3 is 16 residues long. The V end lost 3 bases, the J end lost 6 bases, and 18 bases lay between the germline ends. Per the germline V gene, CDR1 is MNHEY and CDR2 is SMNVEV (reference sequence). This chain's CDR3 is CASSFTPFPGGQPQHF. DNA of the CDR3: TGTGCCAGCAGTTTTACCCCGTTCCCGGGGGGTCAGCCCCAGCATTTT.

This rearrangement joins TRBV4-1 to TRBJ1-3; perhaps TRBD1 as D (5 bases). V lost 2 bases, J lost 0 bases, and 11 bases lay in between. The CDR3 has 16 residues. In germline, CDR1 is MGHRA, CDR2 YSYEKL. The DNA for the CDR3 is TGCGCCAGCAGCCAATGGGGGGGATTCTCTGGAAACACCATATATTTT. It codes for CASSQWGGFSGNTIYF.

This clone has just one count. V usage is TRBV11-2 and J usage is TRBJ1-2; D not resolved. This CDR3 is built from 13 residues. Looked up from germline, CDR1 is SGHAT and CDR2 is FQNNGV. V gave up 5 bases and J gave up 8 bases, with 15 bases separating them. The CDR3 sequence: CASSPRGEGGYTF. DNA for the CDR3: TGTGCCAGCAGCCCCCGCGGCGAGGGCGGCTACACCTTC.

The J gene is TRBJ2-1, the V gene TRBV5-1, with 7 nucleotides matching TRBD1. V gave up 0 bases and J gave up 3 bases; unmatched junction bases: 0. This CDR3 has 14 residues. Per the germline V gene, CDR1 is SGHRS and CDR2 is YFSETQ. This chain's CDR3 is CASSLGDSYNEQFF. DNA of the CDR3: TGCGCCAGCAGCTTGGGGGACAGCTACAATGAGCAGTTCTTC.

On this clone itself: This same CDR3 is encoded by further DNA sequences in the sample. In DNA, the CDR3 is TGTGCCAGCAGCGTAGCAGGGCGGGGGAACACTGAAGCTTTCTTT. Its translation: CASSVAGRGNTEAFF. This chain joins TRBV9 and TRBJ1-1, with a tentative D call TRBD1 (5 bases). The CDR3 totals 15 residues. V was pared by 0 bases and J by 1 base, with 10 bases between. From germline, CDR1 is SGDLS and CDR2 YYNGEE.

V is TRBV19 and J is TRBJ1-2; unclear D gene. Germline-derived CDR1 and CDR2 are LNHDA and SQIVND (reference sequence). The CDR3 totals 14 residues. Trimming pared 10 bases from V and 3 bases from J, leaving 18 bases between. CDR3 in amino acids: CATSSASEYYGYTF. The CDR3 region has the DNA TGTGCCACCAGCTCGGCCTCGGAGTACTATGGCTACACCTTC.

The V and J genes are TRBV19 and TRBJ2-1; 7 bases map to TRBD1. Germline assignment: CDR1 LNHDA and CDR2 SQIVND (reference sequence). Trimming at V came to 4 bases and at J to 3 bases, leaving 3 bases not matched to a gene. There are 14 residues in the CDR3. CDR3 protein: CASSRGTDYNEQFF. In DNA form, the CDR3 reads TGTGCCAGTAGTAGGGGGACAGACTACAATGAGCAGTTCTTC.

As regards this clone: The junction departs from the called germline gene at one end, perhaps through a read error. V gene TRBV3-1 (or the pseudogene TRBV3-2) combines with J gene TRBJ2-3; 9 positions match TRBD1. This CDR3 contains 14 residues. Looked up from germline, CDR1 is LGHDT and CDR2 is YNNKEL (reference sequence). CDR3 sequence reads: CASSPGQGPRGRGF. DNA of the CDR3: TGTGCCAGCAGCCCGGGACAGGGACCTCGGGGCCGGGGTTTT.

This chain uses TRBV6-5 with TRBJ2-7, with 10 bases that match TRBD1. The junction had 4 bases not matched to a gene; V was cut back by 6 bases and J by 2 bases. CDR1 is MNHEY and CDR2 is SVGAGI in the germline V gene. CDR3 length equals 14 residues. In nucleotides, the CDR3 is TGTGCCAGCAGCCCGGACAGGGGGACCTACGAGCAGTACTTC. Protein product: CASSPDRGTYEQYF.

In its sample, this clone was seen a few times. V usage is TRBV3-1 (or the pseudogene TRBV3-2) and J usage is TRBJ1-3, with 8 bases lining up with TRBD1. Germline V gene data show CDR1 as LGHDT and CDR2 as YNNKEL (reference sequence). The V segment lost 4 bases and the J segment 4 bases; nucleotides outside the gene matches: 6. This CDR3 contains 15 residues. CDR3 bases: TGTGCCAGCAGCCGGACCAGGGGGCCGGGAAACACCATATATTTT. It translates to CASSRTRGPGNTIYF.

Comments on this clone: Different DNA sequences within this sample yield the same CDR3. J is TRBJ1-2 and V is TRBV6-5; 10 bases fit TRBD1. CDR3 length: 14 residues. Germline-derived CDR1 and CDR2 are MNHEY and SVGAGI. After removal of 6 bases from V and 4 bases from J, the junction contained 5 bases not matched to a gene. CDR3 sequence: CASSPGTGVYGYTF. The CDR3 DNA follows: TGTGCCAGCAGCCCAGGGACAGGGGTCTATGGCTACACCTTC.

The chain couples TRBV9 to TRBJ2-5, with TRBD1 identical over 7 bases. The CDR3 spans 15 residues. Trimming removed 0 bases from V and 0 bases from J; junction bases left unmatched: 2. CDR1 and CDR2 from the germline V gene are SGDLS and YYNGEE. As DNA, the CDR3 is TGTGCCAGCAGCGTAGTTGGGACAGACCAAGAGACCCAGTACTTC. Its translation: CASSVVGTDQETQYF.

This chain connects TRBV5-1 to TRBJ2-3, with D possibly being TRBD1 (6 bases). V lost 0 bases and J lost 6, with 14 bases in between. The V gene's germline CDR1 is SGHRS and CDR2 YFSETQ. The CDR3 spans 15 residues. The CDR3 coding sequence is TGCGCCAGCAGCTTGGCCAACGCAGGGGTTGATACGCAGTATTTT. Its translation is CASSLANAGVDTQYF. Looking up the rest from reference TRBV5-1 and TRBJ2-3 gives the full variable domain: KAGVTQTPRYLIKTRGQQVTLSCSPISGHRSVSWYQQTPGQGLQFLFEYFSETQRNKGNFPGRFSGRQFSNSRSEMNVSTLELGDSALYLCASSLANAGVDTQYFGPGTRLTVL.

The CDR3 nucleotides read TGTGCCAGCAGGCAAGATCATACAGGGGACTATGGCTACACCTTC. Its translation is CASRQDHTGDYGYTF. This rearrangement joins TRBV5-5 to TRBJ1-2, with TRBD1 identical over 7 bases. Losses at the gene ends were 5 bases for V and 3 bases for J; bases not matched to a gene: 10. The CDR3 is 15 residues long. Germline values: CDR1 SGHKS, CDR2 YYEKEE (reference sequence).

The CDR3 nucleotides read TGTGCCACCCGGACAGCTATGAACACTGAAGCTTTCTTT. Translating gives CATRTAMNTEAFF. This chain links TRBV10-3 with TRBJ1-1; possibly TRBD1 for D (6 bases). Trimming removed 10 bases at V and 0 bases at J, with 12 bases between. Germline loops: CDR1 ENHRY, CDR2 SYGVKD. The CDR3 extends over 13 amino acids.

The chain recombines TRBV18 with TRBJ2-2, with a weak D call TRBD2 (6 bases). V was cut by 4 bases and J by 5 bases, with 17 bases left in between. This CDR3 has 16 amino acids. Per the germline V gene, CDR1 is KGHSH and CDR2 is LQKENI. This CDR3 reads CASSQTGARGTGELFF. The CDR3 DNA is TGTGCCAGCTCACAAACCGGGGCCCGGGGGACCGGGGAGCTGTTTTTT.

The chain uses TRBV7-8 and TRBJ1-1; TRBD1 aligns across 9 bases. Germline CDR1 is SGHVS and CDR2 is FQNEAQ. Trimming took 4 bases from V and 2 from J; bases not matched to a gene: 5. The CDR3 covers 15 residues. The CDR3 nucleotides are TGTGCCAGCAGCTCCCGGGACAGGGCCAACACTGAAGCTTTCTTT. It is translated as CASSSRDRANTEAFF.

In DNA, the CDR3 is TGTGCCAGCTCACCCATGGGACTCCCAGATACGCAGTATTTT. This translates into CASSPMGLPDTQYF. V usage is TRBV18 and J usage is TRBJ2-3; D may be TRBD2 (6 bases). This CDR3 spans 14 amino acids. V gave up 3 bases and J gave up 4 bases, with 11 bases separating them. In germline, CDR1 is KGHSH, CDR2 LQKENI.

Notes on this clone: The same CDR3 arises from other DNA sequences in this sample as well. The chain uses TRBV11-1 and TRBJ1-1; 10 nucleotides match TRBD1. V lost 5 bases and J lost 4; bases outside the gene matches: 4. Germline CDR1 and CDR2: SGHAT and FQDESV (reference sequence). The CDR3 extends over 14 amino acids. The DNA of the CDR3 is TGTGCCAGCAGCCCTCGGACAGGGGGCACTGAAGCTTTCTTT. Amino acids: CASSPRTGGTEAFF.

The chain uses TRBV5-6 and TRBJ2-7; D is perhaps TRBD2 (6 bases). Germline-derived CDR1 and CDR2 are SGHDT and YYEEEE. Trimming left V 7 bases short and J 4 bases short, with 27 bases between. The CDR3 runs to 17 residues. CDR3 nucleotide sequence: TGTGCCAGCCCTTGGGTGGGTGGGGGGAGAGCTATTTACGAGCAGTACTTC. Its translation: CASPWVGGGRAIYEQYF.

The rearrangement links TRBV2 to TRBJ2-3; unclear D gene. The germline V gene has CDR1 SNHLY and CDR2 FYNNEI. V lost 1 base, J lost 2 bases, and 13 bases lay in between. This CDR3 region has 16 residues. The CDR3 DNA reads TGTGCCAGCAGTGAAGGGGCCGATGCGTTCACAGATACGCAGTATTTT. Residues: CASSEGADAFTDTQYF.